This TCR beta chain was captured by sequencing in a study of T cells in Graves' hyperthyroidism and ophthalmopathy. Amplification of TCR beta CDR3 regions used RNA as the template. A set of HTBI primers served as the primers for a first-round RT-PCR of the TCR CDR3. TCRdb ran MiXCR on the multiplex PCR reads and lists one entry per CDR3 protein. Here the sample spans approximately 520,000 distinct CDR3 sequences, about 20% being singletons. The V and J ends lost 4 bases and 0 bases respectively, with 10 bases between them. Germline CDR1 MNHEY, CDR2 SMNVEV (reference sequence). The CDR3 is 16 amino acids. This clonotype was seen at least ten times.

The V gene is TRBV27, the J gene TRBJ2-6; D remains ambiguous. The clonotype originates from a man aged 18 to 29 with Graves' hyperthyroidism. Input material: blood. CDR3 residues: CASSWTVNSGANVLTF. As DNA, the CDR3 is TGTGCCAGCAGTTGGACCGTTAACTCTGGGGCCAACGTCCTGACTTTC.